Listed below are T cell receptor beta chains from one sample, sequenced in a study of blood T cell repertoires in COVID-19. Assay: immunoSEQ multiplex PCR; the TCRdb copy retains only in-frame clones and omits some. The sample yields 150,000 to 200,000 clones, about nine tenths seen once. The sequencing sample was made of peripheral blood. These receptors all come from a woman between 45 and 60 years old with acute or convalescent COVID-19. Both conserved end residues are part of each CDR3. A D gene is named only where the DNA matches it firmly. For some rows the clone size is stated as once, few or many, or as a class when expanded; others skip it.

D gene	V gene	clone size	J gene	CDR3 length	CDR3 DNA	CDR3 protein
TRBD2	TRBV27	-	TRBJ2-3	18	TGTGCCAGCAGTTCCTTCCGACTAGCGGGAGGTAGCACAGATACGCAGTATTTT	CASSSFRLAGGSTDTQYF
-	TRBV6-2/TRBV6-3	-	TRBJ1-1	15	TGTGCCAGCAGTTACCCCCGGGACAAGAACACTGAAGCTTTCTTT	CASSYPRDKNTEAFF
TRBD2	TRBV7-6	-	TRBJ2-5	17	TGTGCCAGCAGCTCAATTCTCCCTAGCGGGAGGGGGGAGACCCAGTACTTC	CASSSILPSGRGETQYF
-	TRBV2	once	TRBJ2-3	12	TGTGCCAGCAGTGCCCGACTAAATACGCAGTATTTT	CASSARLNTQYF
-	TRBV9	-	TRBJ1-2	15	TGTGCCAGCAGCGTAGTGGGTGCAGACTACTATGGCTACACCTTC	CASSVVGADYYGYTF
-	TRBV30	once	TRBJ1-1	13	TGTGCCTGGGCCGGGACAACGAACACTGAAGCTTTCTTT	CAWAGTTNTEAFF
-	TRBV5-6	-	TRBJ2-1	12	TGTGCCAGCAGCTTCCGCGTCAATGAGCAGTTCTTC	CASSFRVNEQFF
-	TRBV7-2	once	TRBJ2-7	15	TGTGCCAGCAGCATACCGGGACTTCTTGTTGGAGAGCAGTACTTC	CASSIPGLLVGEQYF
-	TRBV5-1	-	TRBJ1-2	16	TGCGCCAGCAGCTTAGGACAGCCAGCACTACACTATGGCTACACCTTC	CASSLGQPALHYGYTF
TRBD1	TRBV5-1	once	TRBJ2-1	15	TGCGCCAGCGTCCGGACAGGGGGGGTTTTAAATGAGCAGTTCTTC	CASVRTGGVLNEQFF
-	TRBV4-3	-	TRBJ2-1	16	TGCGCCAGCAGCCTTCAAGCGGCGAGCTCCTACAATGAGCAGTTCTTC	CASSLQAASSYNEQFF
-	TRBV5-1	-	TRBJ2-1	15	TGCGCCAGCAGCCGAGCGGCCAGCTCCTACAATGAGCAGTTCTTC	CASSRAASSYNEQFF
TRBD1	TRBV19	few	TRBJ2-2	16	TGTGCCGCTCAGTCCCAGGGGGCGCCGAACACCGGGGAGCTGTTTTTT	CAAQSQGAPNTGELFF
-	TRBV11-3	-	TRBJ2-1	13	TGTGCCAGCAGCTTAGGAGGAGGTTATGAGCAGTTCTTC	CASSLGGGYEQFF
-	TRBV21-1	-	TRBJ2-5	16	TGTGCCAGCACCCAAAAAACTCTCGACAGGGGGAGGACCCAGTACTTC	CASTQKTLDRGRTQYF
-	TRBV27	-	TRBJ2-1	13	TGTGCCAGCTGCATAGACTGGAACAATGAGCAGTTCTTC	CASCIDWNNEQFF
-	TRBV13	-	TRBJ1-3	16	TGTGCCAGCAGCTTGGGGGGGACCCTCCCGGGAAACACCATATATTTT	CASSLGGTLPGNTIYF
-	TRBV3-1/TRBV3-2	-	TRBJ2-3	16	TGTGCCAGCAGCCAAACCTACGGTTCTAGCACAGATACGCAGTATTTT	CASSQTYGSSTDTQYF
TRBD2	TRBV5-4	-	TRBJ2-4	14	TGTGCCAGCAGCTTTCGGACTAGCGGGAAAATTCAGTACTTC	CASSFRTSGKIQYF
TRBD1	TRBV14	once	TRBJ2-7	16	TGTGCCAGCAGCACACGTCCGGGACAGGGGTTGCGGGAGCAGTACTTC	CASSTRPGQGLREQYF
TRBD2	TRBV5-1	-	TRBJ2-2	15	TGCGCCAGCAGCCCCGGAGTCGGGGGGATCGGGGAGCTGTTTTTT	CASSPGVGGIGELFF
TRBD2	TRBV24-1	-	TRBJ2-2	14	TGTGCCACCTCGACGGGGGGAGGCACCGGGGAGCTGTTTTTT	CATSTGGGTGELFF
TRBD2	TRBV4-3	-	TRBJ2-5	15	TGCGCCAGCAGCCCTAGCGGGGAACTGCAAGAGACCCAGTACTTC	CASSPSGELQETQYF
-	TRBV3-1/TRBV3-2	once	TRBJ1-5	17	TGTGCCAGCAGCCAAGATCCGCCCGCGAACCCCTATCAGCCCCAGCATTTT	CASSQDPPANPYQPQHF
-	TRBV7-2	-	TRBJ1-2	13	TGTGCCAGCAGCTTAGTGTGGGGGGAAGGCTACACCTTC	CASSLVWGEGYTF
TRBD2	TRBV18	-	TRBJ2-5	16	TGTGCCAGCTCACCACGTTTAGCGGGAGCACAAGAGACCCAGTACTTC	CASSPRLAGAQETQYF
TRBD1	TRBV18	-	TRBJ1-5	16	TGTGCCAGCTCACCGTCAGGACAGGGGGCAGAGCAGCCCCAGCATTTT	CASSPSGQGAEQPQHF
TRBD2	TRBV5-1	-	TRBJ2-3	18	TGCGCCAGCAGCTTGGTGGCTAGCGGGAGGGCTAGCACAGATACGCAGTATTTT	CASSLVASGRASTDTQYF
-	TRBV20-1	-	TRBJ1-2	11	TGCAGTGTCCAATACAGTTATGGCTACACCTTC	CSVQYSYGYTF
-	TRBV6-5	-	TRBJ1-1	13	TGTGCCAGCGGTCCAGGGAAGAACACTGAAGCTTTCTTT	CASGPGKNTEAFF
-	TRBV6-2/TRBV6-3	-	TRBJ1-2	12	TGTGCCAGCAGTGACCGGCTAGTCGGCTACACCTTC	CASSDRLVGYTF
-	TRBV7-9	few	TRBJ2-3	15	TGTGCCAGCAGCTTAGGCAGGGAAGGCACAGATACGCAGTATTTT	CASSLGREGTDTQYF
-	TRBV7-9	-	TRBJ1-1	16	TGTGCCAGCAGCTTAGGCTGGGCAGGGCCCAACACTGAAGCTTTCTTT	CASSLGWAGPNTEAFF
-	TRBV7-9	-	TRBJ1-2	14	TGTGCCAGCAGCTTAGAATCAATCTATGGTGGCTACACCTTC	CASSLESIYGGYTF
-	TRBV11-2	-	TRBJ2-7	16	TGTGCCAGCAGCTTAAGTTCCGGTCCCGTACTCTACGAGCAGTACTTC	CASSLSSGPVLYEQYF
-	TRBV5-1	-	TRBJ2-2	14	TGCGCCAGCAGCTTGCCAGTCGGGACCGGGGAGCTGTTTTTT	CASSLPVGTGELFF
-	TRBV12-5	-	TRBJ1-5	15	TGTGCTAGTGGGGGGACGGGAGTCGGCAATCAGCCCCAGCATTTT	CASGGTGVGNQPQHF
TRBD1	TRBV19	-	TRBJ1-6	14	TGTGCCAGTAGCCCCAGGGGGCACAATTCACCCCTCCACTTT	CASSPRGHNSPLHF
-	TRBV30	-	TRBJ2-3	14	TGTGCCTTACAAACAGGGGCCGGGAGAGATACGCAGTATTTT	CALQTGAGRDTQYF
-	TRBV5-6	-	TRBJ2-7	13	TGTGCCAGCAGCTTGGCAGGGATCCACGAGCAGTACTTC	CASSLAGIHEQYF
TRBD1	TRBV4-1	-	TRBJ1-5	16	TGCGCCAGCAGCGGCCGACAGGGAGGTAGCAATCAGCCCCAGCATTTT	CASSGRQGGSNQPQHF
TRBD2	TRBV5-1	-	TRBJ2-3	15	TGCGCCAGCAGCTTGGCGGGGGGGCCTGTTTATACGCAGTATTTT	CASSLAGGPVYTQYF
-	TRBV29-1	-	TRBJ1-1	12	TGCAGCGTCAAAAGACAGGACACTGAAGCTTTCTTT	CSVKRQDTEAFF
-	TRBV7-9	few	TRBJ1-2	17	TGTGCCAGCAGCTTAGAGGTTTGGGCAGGGGCTAACTATGGCTACACCTTC	CASSLEVWAGANYGYTF
-	TRBV2	-	TRBJ1-2	13	TGTGCCAGCACCTTACTAGGGAACTATGGCTACACCTTC	CASTLLGNYGYTF
TRBD1	TRBV5-1	-	TRBJ1-1	13	TGCGCCAGCAGCTGGGACAGTAACACTGAAGCTTTCTTT	CASSWDSNTEAFF
-	TRBV19	-	TRBJ1-5	17	TGTGCCAGTAGTATAGATACGGAGGGGCGGCACAATCAGCCCCAGCATTTT	CASSIDTEGRHNQPQHF
TRBD1	TRBV18	-	TRBJ1-1	13	TGTGCCAGCTCACCGAGGGGGCAGTTTGAAGCTTTCTTT	CASSPRGQFEAFF
TRBD1	TRBV9	once	TRBJ2-7	16	TGTGCCAGCAGCGTTGGTACAGGGGGCGCTATCAGCGAGCAGTACTTC	CASSVGTGGAISEQYF
-	TRBV5-4	-	TRBJ2-2	15	TGTGCCAGCAGCTCTGGGACATTGAACACCGGGGAGCTGTTTTTT	CASSSGTLNTGELFF
-	TRBV4-3	once	TRBJ2-1	14	TGCGCCAGCAGCCAGTCCGGACTATCGGATGAGCAGTTCTTC	CASSQSGLSDEQFF
TRBD2	TRBV6-5	-	TRBJ2-3	15	TGTGCCAGCAGCGGGAGCCAGCGGGAGACCGATACGCAGTATTTT	CASSGSQRETDTQYF